This TCR beta chain came from a study of Ad26.COV2.S vaccination and SARS-CoV-2 variants (dated by TCRdb to 2020 to 2023). For context, the study as a whole: Vaccine-arm donors were drawn from COV1001, a multicentre, randomized, double-blind, placebo-controlled phase I-IIa trial of Ad26.COV2.S in healthy adults. Trial participants were randomized into five groups of five, in which low-dose or high-dose Ad26.COV2.S was given once or twice, or placebo was given on both occasions. Ad26.COV2.S was administered intramuscularly at 5 x 10^10 or 1 x 10^11 viral particles, either as a single shot or as two shots given 56 days apart. The TCR-sequenced set comprised about 32 samples: around 20 Ad26.COV2.S vaccine recipients, 5 placebo recipients and 8 SARS-CoV-2 convalescent individuals. TCRbeta repertoire sequencing was used to assess the specificity and breadth of SARS-CoV-2-reactive T cell receptors after Ad26.COV2.S vaccination. Blinding of investigators to trial group allocation was maintained during experiments and outcome assessment.

General conclusions and limits of the study: The study was not powered to compare responses between vaccine doses or regimens. Compared with placebo recipients, Ad26.COV2.S recipients showed higher spike-specific TCR breadth (P = 0.0014). Vaccine and placebo recipients had comparable non-spike TCR breadth, which fits with the vaccine containing only spike. The authors noted that total T cell responses may have been underestimated by the TCR breadth and depth analyses. After vaccination, substantial breadth of spike-specific CD8+ and CD4+ T cell responses was reported.

The immunoSEQ Assay was the method used to sequence TCRbeta CDR3 regions. After extraction, genomic DNA underwent amplification by bias-controlled multiplex PCR, followed by high-throughput sequencing. The original methods were these. Collapsing and filtering of sequences were performed to quantify the absolute abundance of each unique TCRbeta CDR3 region. T cell fraction was estimated by normalization of TCRbeta template counts to usable DNA, with usable DNA being measured through amplification of reference genes present in all nucleated cells. Repertoire TCRs were annotated as SARS-CoV-2-specific when V gene, CDR3 amino acid sequence and J gene were exactly matched to a known reactive TCR set. The reference SARS-CoV-2 TCR set came from MIRA and was filtered for enrichment in COVID-19-positive ImmuneCODE repertoires, removing public or cross-reactive TCRs. Based on the MIRA antigens, annotated TCRs were further analysed at the level of specific ORF or position within ORF. Breadth was defined as annotated unique rearrangements over total unique productive rearrangements; depth was the summed frequency of those rearrangements. Group comparisons of TCR breadth used two-sided Wilcoxon rank-sum tests. TCRdb carries this immuneACCESS record with in-frame sequences only. Its versions omit some clonotypes, under half of them owing to an unresolved V gene in the studies checked, with the rest unexplained. For V, J and clone size, that table is used; D and trimming come from the DNA. The sample table shows 300,000 to 400,000 clones, and about nine tenths are seen once. The ten largest account for around 6.4% of the sample.

Comment on this clone: Its antigen specificity is not known. There are no base qualities to consult, and no much larger clone falls within one base.

The treatment or condition label for this specimen denotes: some 20 received Ad26.COV2.S at low or high dose, single or two shots; about five received placebo; per-sample allocation not given. Repertoires of vaccine and placebo recipients were sequenced from samples collected on day 63 after the first injection. Cohort 1b enrolled 25 to 30 adults aged 18-55 years at a single site in Boston, USA, between 29 July and 7 August 2020. As a vaccine, Ad26.COV2.S was a replication-incompetent adenovirus type 26 vector that expressed a prefusion-stabilized SARS-CoV-2 spike protein derived from the original Wuhan strain. Trimming takes 4 bases from V and 6 bases from J, and the germline ends sit 5 bases apart. There are 11 amino acids in the CDR3, from cysteine to phenylalanine inclusive. The only DNA kept is the CDR3, 33 bases in frame from the first base. Via the germline V gene (reference sequence), CDR1 is LGHDT and CDR2 YNNKEL.

The clonotype comes from a person aged 18-60 years who received the Ad26.COV2.S COVID-19 vaccine or a placebo. The sample in question was peripheral blood, obtained in a trial of Ad26.COV2.S vaccine versus placebo. In this chain, TRBV3-1 (or the pseudogene TRBV3-2) is recombined with TRBJ2-3; the D gene cannot be named for sure. The DNA sequence is TGTGCCAGCAGCCTGGGGGATACGCAGTATTTT. Translation gives CASSLGDTQYF.